Listed below are T cell receptor beta chains from one sample, sequenced in a study of blood T cell repertoires in COVID-19. Profiled with immunoSEQ multiplex PCR; TCRdb holds only in-frame clones, not every one. The sample yields about 38,000 clones, 90% to 95% seen once. Sequenced sample: peripheral blood. The receptors were sampled from a human donor with active COVID-19. The donor label of this sample is uncertain. The CDR3 runs from the conserved cysteine through the conserved F or W. The D gene is left open where the match is weak. Clone size is not always given. Where it is, it says once, few, many or a class for expanded clones.

DNA: TGTGCCAGCAGCCCGGGACAGGGCACTGAAGCTTTCTTT
CDR3: CASSPGQGTEAFF
size: NA
D: TRBD1
J: TRBJ1-1
V: TRBV11-2

DNA: TGTGCCAGTAGTATAGAAGGGACAGGGATTCAGCCCCAGCATTTT
CDR3: CASSIEGTGIQPQHF
size: NA
D: TRBD1
J: TRBJ1-5
V: TRBV19

DNA: TGTGCCAGCAGCGCCTCCGGACTCGGGAACATTCAGTACTTC
CDR3: CASSASGLGNIQYF
size: NA
D: NA
J: TRBJ2-4
V: TRBV9

DNA: TGTGCCAGCAGCCCGGGACTAGCAGGGGGTGAGCAGTTCTTC
CDR3: CASSPGLAGGEQFF
size: NA
D: TRBD2
J: TRBJ2-1
V: TRBV5-6

DNA: TGTGCCAGCCTCCGGCAGGGGGCCAACACTGAAGCTTTCTTT
CDR3: CASLRQGANTEAFF
size: NA
D: TRBD1
J: TRBJ1-1
V: TRBV7-2

DNA: TGTGCCAGCAGCACTAGAGCGGGAGGGTTCACAGATACGCAGTATTTT
CDR3: CASSTRAGGFTDTQYF
size: NA
D: TRBD2
J: TRBJ2-3
V: TRBV7-2

DNA: TGCGCCAGCAGCCAAGACCCGGGACAGGGGGCAAGGGAGCAGTACTTC
CDR3: CASSQDPGQGAREQYF
size: NA
D: TRBD1
J: TRBJ2-7
V: TRBV4-1

DNA: TGTGCCAGCAGTTTTCTGGGCCGGATAAACTATGGCTACACCTTC
CDR3: CASSFLGRINYGYTF
size: NA
D: NA
J: TRBJ1-2
V: TRBV28

DNA: TGTGCCAGCAGCTCCGGACAGCTCAACACCGGGGAGCTGTTTTTT
CDR3: CASSSGQLNTGELFF
size: NA
D: NA
J: TRBJ2-2
V: TRBV11-2

DNA: TGTGCCAGCAGTTACAGGGGGGGCGGGGAGACCCAGTACTTC
CDR3: CASSYRGGGETQYF
size: NA
D: NA
J: TRBJ2-5
V: TRBV6-5

DNA: TGTGCCACCCAGGGACAACGCACTGAAGCTTTCTTT
CDR3: CATQGQRTEAFF
size: NA
D: NA
J: TRBJ1-1
V: TRBV12-3/TRBV12-4

DNA: TGTGCCAGCAGCTTAGATTTTTCGGGCGGGGGGACTGAAGCTTTCTTT
CDR3: CASSLDFSGGGTEAFF
size: NA
D: NA
J: TRBJ1-1
V: TRBV11-3

DNA: TGTGCCAGCAGCCCGGCCGGGACAGTGAACACCGGGGAGCTGTTTTTT
CDR3: CASSPAGTVNTGELFF
size: NA
D: TRBD1
J: TRBJ2-2
V: TRBV11-2

DNA: TGTGCCAGCAGTTACTCCGCGGGCGGGAGGAATGAGCAGTTCTTC
CDR3: CASSYSAGGRNEQFF
size: NA
D: TRBD2
J: TRBJ2-1
V: TRBV6-5

DNA: TGCGCCAGCAGCAATGGGCAGGATACGCAGTATTTT
CDR3: CASSNGQDTQYF
size: NA
D: NA
J: TRBJ2-3
V: TRBV5-1

DNA: TGCGCCAGCAGCTCCGGACAGGATGTTTCACCCCTCCACTTT
CDR3: CASSSGQDVSPLHF
size: NA
D: TRBD1
J: TRBJ1-6
V: TRBV5-1

DNA: TGTGCCAGCGCCCAGGACGGACTCCCCTCTTCCTACGAGCAGTACTTC
CDR3: CASAQDGLPSSYEQYF
size: NA
D: NA
J: TRBJ2-7
V: TRBV6-6

DNA: TGTGCCAGCAGCTACCCAAAGGGAGAAGAGACCCAGTACTTC
CDR3: CASSYPKGEETQYF
size: once
D: NA
J: TRBJ2-5
V: TRBV6-6

DNA: TGTGCCAGCACCCCTCTTCGGGGGGCCTCATACGAGCAGTACTTC
CDR3: CASTPLRGASYEQYF
size: NA
D: NA
J: TRBJ2-7
V: TRBV7-8

DNA: TGTGCCAGCAGTTTAGGGCTAGCGGGGGGTGGTTCCTACAATGAGCAGTTCTTC
CDR3: CASSLGLAGGGSYNEQFF
size: NA
D: TRBD2
J: TRBJ2-1
V: TRBV27

DNA: TGCAGCGTTTTTACAGGGGATGGCTACACCTTC
CDR3: CSVFTGDGYTF
size: NA
D: TRBD1
J: TRBJ1-2
V: TRBV29-1

DNA: TGCGCCAGCAGGGGCGCGGGGCTCACTGAAGCTTTCTTT
CDR3: CASRGAGLTEAFF
size: NA
D: NA
J: TRBJ1-1
V: TRBV5-1

DNA: TGTGCCAGCAGCCAAATACCGGGACAGGGGGCGAGGTCTTTCTTT
CDR3: CASSQIPGQGARSFF
size: NA
D: TRBD1
J: TRBJ1-1
V: TRBV3-1/TRBV3-2

DNA: TGTGCCAGCAGCTTACAACCAAACAGGGGAGGCACTGAAGCTTTCTTT
CDR3: CASSLQPNRGGTEAFF
size: NA
D: TRBD1
J: TRBJ1-1
V: TRBV7-8

DNA: TGCGCCAGCAGCTTAAGTCAGGGTCCCACCTCGTCTAATGAAAAACTGTTTTTT
CDR3: CASSLSQGPTSSNEKLFF
size: NA
D: NA
J: TRBJ1-4
V: TRBV5-1

DNA: TGTGCCAGCAGCGGTAGAACAGGGAGCAACACCGGGGAGCTGTTTTTT
CDR3: CASSGRTGSNTGELFF
size: NA
D: NA
J: TRBJ2-2
V: TRBV9

DNA: TGTGCCAGCACGCCGGGACGGGGGACTGAAGCTTTCTTT
CDR3: CASTPGRGTEAFF
size: once
D: NA
J: TRBJ1-1
V: TRBV6-5

DNA: TGTGCCAGCAGCCCCCCCCCGGTCGGGGGGCTGGCTAACACCGGGGAGCTGTTTTTT
CDR3: CASSPPPVGGLANTGELFF
size: NA
D: NA
J: TRBJ2-2
V: TRBV11-2

DNA: TGTGCCAGCAGCTTATGGGACAGGTCCTACGAGCAGTACTTC
CDR3: CASSLWDRSYEQYF
size: NA
D: TRBD1
J: TRBJ2-7
V: TRBV7-9

DNA: TGTGCCAGCAGTTACAGGACAGGGGGCAATGAGCAGTTCTTC
CDR3: CASSYRTGGNEQFF
size: NA
D: TRBD1
J: TRBJ2-1
V: TRBV6-5

DNA: TGCGCCAGCAGCCAAGATCGTCTAGCGGGAGTGAAAAACATTCAGTACTTC
CDR3: CASSQDRLAGVKNIQYF
size: NA
D: TRBD2
J: TRBJ2-4
V: TRBV4-3

DNA: TGTGCCAGCAGAGATACAGGGTTTAGCAATCAGCCCCAGCATTTT
CDR3: CASRDTGFSNQPQHF
size: NA
D: NA
J: TRBJ1-5
V: TRBV6-5

DNA: TGTGCCATCAGAGGACAACCGAACACCGGGGAGCTGTTTTTT
CDR3: CAIRGQPNTGELFF
size: NA
D: NA
J: TRBJ2-2
V: TRBV10-3

DNA: TGCGCCAGCAGCCAAGATCCGCCGGGCGGGGAGCTGTTTTTT
CDR3: CASSQDPPGGELFF
size: once
D: NA
J: TRBJ2-2
V: TRBV4-1

DNA: TGTGCCAGCAGCCAAGGGGGGACTTCCAGCACAGATACGCAGTATTTT
CDR3: CASSQGGTSSTDTQYF
size: NA
D: NA
J: TRBJ2-3
V: TRBV3-1/TRBV3-2

DNA: TGTGCCAGCAGCTTAGACGGGGTAGCGGGGGCTCAAGAGACCCAGTACTTC
CDR3: CASSLDGVAGAQETQYF
size: NA
D: TRBD2
J: TRBJ2-5
V: TRBV7-2